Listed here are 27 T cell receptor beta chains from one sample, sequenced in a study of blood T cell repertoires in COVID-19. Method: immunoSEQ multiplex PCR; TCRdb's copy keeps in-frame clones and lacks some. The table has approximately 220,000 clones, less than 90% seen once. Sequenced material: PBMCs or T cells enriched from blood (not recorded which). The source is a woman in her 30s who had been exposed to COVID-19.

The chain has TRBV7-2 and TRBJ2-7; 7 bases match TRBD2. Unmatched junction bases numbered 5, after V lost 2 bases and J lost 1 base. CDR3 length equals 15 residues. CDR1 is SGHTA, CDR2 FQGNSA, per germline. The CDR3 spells CASSLSGVGSYEQYF. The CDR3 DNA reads TGTGCCAGCAGCTTAAGCGGGGTGGGATCCTACGAGCAGTACTTC.

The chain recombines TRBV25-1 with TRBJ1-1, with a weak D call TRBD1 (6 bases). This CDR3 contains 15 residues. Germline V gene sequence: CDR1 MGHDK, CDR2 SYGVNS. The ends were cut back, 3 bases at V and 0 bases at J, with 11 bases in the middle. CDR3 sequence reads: CASSESQGVNTEAFF. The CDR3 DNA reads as TGTGCCAGCAGTGAGTCACAGGGTGTGAACACTGAAGCTTTCTTT.

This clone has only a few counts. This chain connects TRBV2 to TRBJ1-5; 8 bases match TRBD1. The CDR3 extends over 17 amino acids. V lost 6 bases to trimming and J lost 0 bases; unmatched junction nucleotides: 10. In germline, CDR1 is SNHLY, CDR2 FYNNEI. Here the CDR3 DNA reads TGTGCCAGCAGACTCACCAGGGGGCCCTATAGCAATCAGCCCCAGCATTTT. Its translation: CASRLTRGPYSNQPQHF.

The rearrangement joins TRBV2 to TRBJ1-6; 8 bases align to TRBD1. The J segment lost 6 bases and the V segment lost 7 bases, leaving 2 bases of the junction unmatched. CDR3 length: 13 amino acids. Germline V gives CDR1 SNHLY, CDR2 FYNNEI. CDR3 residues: CASMGQVNSPLHF. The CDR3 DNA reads TGTGCCAGCATGGGACAGGTTAATTCACCCCTCCACTTT.

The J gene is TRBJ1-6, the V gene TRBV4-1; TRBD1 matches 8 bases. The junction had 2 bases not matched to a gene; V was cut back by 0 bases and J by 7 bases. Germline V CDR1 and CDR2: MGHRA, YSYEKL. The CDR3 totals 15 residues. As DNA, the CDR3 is TGCGCCAGCAGCCAAGAGGCAGGGGGCAATTCACCCCTCCACTTT. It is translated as CASSQEAGGNSPLHF.

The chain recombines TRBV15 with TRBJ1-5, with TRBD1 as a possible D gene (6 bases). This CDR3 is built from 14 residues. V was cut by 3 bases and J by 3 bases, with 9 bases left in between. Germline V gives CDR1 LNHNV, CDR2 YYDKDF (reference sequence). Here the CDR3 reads CATSSGQHNQPQHF. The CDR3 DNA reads TGTGCCACCAGCAGCGGACAGCACAATCAGCCCCAGCATTTT.

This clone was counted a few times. In DNA, the CDR3 is TGTGCCGTCGCGGGGGGGGTTCAAGATACGCAGTATTTT. It translates to CAVAGGVQDTQYF. The chain carries TRBV10-3 and TRBJ2-3, with 9 bases lining up with TRBD2. Germline V CDR1 and CDR2: ENHRY, SYGVKD. V shed 11 bases, J shed 5 bases, and the junction held 8 bases outside the gene matches. This CDR3 has 13 amino acids.

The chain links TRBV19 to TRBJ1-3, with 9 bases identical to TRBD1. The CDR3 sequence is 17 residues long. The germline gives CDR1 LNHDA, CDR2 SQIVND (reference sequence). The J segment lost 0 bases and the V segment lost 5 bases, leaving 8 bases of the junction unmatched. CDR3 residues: CASSPRQGGLSGNTIYF. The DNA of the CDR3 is TGTGCCAGTAGTCCTCGACAGGGGGGACTCTCTGGAAACACCATATATTTT. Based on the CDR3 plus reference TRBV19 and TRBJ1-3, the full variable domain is DGGITQSPKYLFRKEGQNVTLSCEQNLNHDAMYWYRQDPGQGLRLIYYSQIVNDFQKGDIAEGYSVSREKKESFPLTVTSAQKNPTAFYLCASSPRQGGLSGNTIYFGEGSWLTVV.

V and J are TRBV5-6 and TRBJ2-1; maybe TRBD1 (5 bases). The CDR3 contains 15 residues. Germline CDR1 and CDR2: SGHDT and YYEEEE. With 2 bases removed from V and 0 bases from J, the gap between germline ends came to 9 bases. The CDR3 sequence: CASSLGVHSYNEQFF. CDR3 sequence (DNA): TGTGCCAGCAGCTTAGGGGTTCACTCCTACAATGAGCAGTTCTTC.

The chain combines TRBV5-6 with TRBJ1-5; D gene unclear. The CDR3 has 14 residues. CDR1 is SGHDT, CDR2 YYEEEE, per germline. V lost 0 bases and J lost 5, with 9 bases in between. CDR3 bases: TGTGCCAGCAGCTTGGCGGACTTGGATCAGCCCCAGCATTTT. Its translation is CASSLADLDQPQHF.

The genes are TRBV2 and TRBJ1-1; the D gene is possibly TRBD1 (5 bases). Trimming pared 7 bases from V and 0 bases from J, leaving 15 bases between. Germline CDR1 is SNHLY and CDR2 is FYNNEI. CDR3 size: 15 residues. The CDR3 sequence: CASTIQGLMNTEAFF. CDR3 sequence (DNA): TGTGCCAGCACCATCCAGGGACTCATGAACACTGAAGCTTTCTTT.

This CDR3 reads CASSSGGDRGNSPLHF. The CDR3 region has the DNA TGTGCCAGCAGCTCGGGCGGCGACAGGGGTAATTCACCCCTCCACTTT. The chain recombines TRBV21-1 with TRBJ1-6; the table calls TRBD1, which could not be checked here. TRBV21-1 is reported as a pseudogene. CDR3 size: 16 residues.

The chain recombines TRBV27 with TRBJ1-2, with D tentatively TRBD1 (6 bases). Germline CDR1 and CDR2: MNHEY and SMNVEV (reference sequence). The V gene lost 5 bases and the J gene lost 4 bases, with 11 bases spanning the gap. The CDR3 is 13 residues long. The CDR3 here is CASSPGGPYGYTF. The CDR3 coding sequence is TGTGCCAGCAGTCCCGGGGGGCCCTATGGCTACACCTTC.

CDR3 coding DNA: TGTGCCAGCAGCTTCGGACAGCTCTACAATGAGCAGTTCTTC. Translated, it gives CASSFGQLYNEQFF. V is TRBV7-9 and J is TRBJ2-1; the D gene is possibly TRBD1 (6 bases). V lost 3 bases and J 3 bases, leaving 9 bases between the germline ends. Germline lookup yields CDR1 SEHNR and CDR2 FQNEAQ (reference sequence). This CDR3 comprises 14 residues.

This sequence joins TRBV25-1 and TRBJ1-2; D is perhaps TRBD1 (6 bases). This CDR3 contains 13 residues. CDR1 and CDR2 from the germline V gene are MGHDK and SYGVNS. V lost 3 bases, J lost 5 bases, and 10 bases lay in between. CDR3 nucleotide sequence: TGTGCCAGCAGTGACCCTCAGGGGTATGGCTACACCTTC. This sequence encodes CASSDPQGYGYTF.

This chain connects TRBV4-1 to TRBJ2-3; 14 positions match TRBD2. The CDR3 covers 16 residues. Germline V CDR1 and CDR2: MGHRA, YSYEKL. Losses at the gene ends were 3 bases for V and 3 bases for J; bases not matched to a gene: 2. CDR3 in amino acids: CASSQGLAGETDTQYF. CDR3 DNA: TGCGCCAGCAGCCAGGGACTAGCGGGGGAGACAGATACGCAGTATTTT.

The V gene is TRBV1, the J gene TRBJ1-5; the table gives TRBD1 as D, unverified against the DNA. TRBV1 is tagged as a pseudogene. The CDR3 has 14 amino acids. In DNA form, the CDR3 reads TGCACCAGCAGCCATAGGGGGCAGTTACAGCCCCAGCATTTT. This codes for CTSSHRGQLQPQHF.

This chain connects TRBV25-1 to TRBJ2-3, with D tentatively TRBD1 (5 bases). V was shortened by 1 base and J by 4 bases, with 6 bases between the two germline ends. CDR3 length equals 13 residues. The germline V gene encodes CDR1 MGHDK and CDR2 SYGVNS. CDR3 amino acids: CASSESGPDTQYF. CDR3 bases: TGTGCCAGCAGTGAATCAGGGCCAGATACGCAGTATTTT.

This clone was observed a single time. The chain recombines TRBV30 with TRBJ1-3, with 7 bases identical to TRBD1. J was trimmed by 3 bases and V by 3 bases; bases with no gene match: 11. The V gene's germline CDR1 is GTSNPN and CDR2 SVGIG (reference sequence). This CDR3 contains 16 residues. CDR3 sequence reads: CAWSAPGQTFGNTIYF. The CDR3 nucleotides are TGTGCCTGGAGCGCACCGGGACAGACTTTTGGAAACACCATATATTTT.

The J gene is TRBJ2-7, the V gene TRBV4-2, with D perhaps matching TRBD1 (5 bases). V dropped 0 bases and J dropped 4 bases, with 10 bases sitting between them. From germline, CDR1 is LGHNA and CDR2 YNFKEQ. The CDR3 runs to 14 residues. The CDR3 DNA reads TGTGCCAGCAGCCAAGATGGGGCAGCTTACGAGCAGTACTTC. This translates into CASSQDGAAYEQYF.

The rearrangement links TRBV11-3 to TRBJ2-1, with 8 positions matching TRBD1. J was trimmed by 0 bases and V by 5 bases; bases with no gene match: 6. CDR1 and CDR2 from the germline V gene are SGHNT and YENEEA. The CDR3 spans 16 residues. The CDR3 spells CASSRTGTGSYNEQFF. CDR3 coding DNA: TGTGCCAGCAGCCGAACCGGGACAGGCTCCTACAATGAGCAGTTCTTC. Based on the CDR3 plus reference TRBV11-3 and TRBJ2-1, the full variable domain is EAGVVQSPRYKIIEKKQPVAFWCNPISGHNTLYWYLQNLGQGPELLIRYENEEAVDDSQLPKDRFSAERLKGVDSTLKIQPAELGDSAVYLCASSRTGTGSYNEQFFGPGTRLTVL.

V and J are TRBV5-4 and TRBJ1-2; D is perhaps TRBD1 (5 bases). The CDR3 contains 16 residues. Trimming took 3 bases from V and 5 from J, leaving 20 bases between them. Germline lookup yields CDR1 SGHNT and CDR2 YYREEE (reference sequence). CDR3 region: CASSSYGGTANYGYTF. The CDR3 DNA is TGTGCCAGCAGCTCCTACGGAGGGACGGCCAATTATGGCTACACCTTC.

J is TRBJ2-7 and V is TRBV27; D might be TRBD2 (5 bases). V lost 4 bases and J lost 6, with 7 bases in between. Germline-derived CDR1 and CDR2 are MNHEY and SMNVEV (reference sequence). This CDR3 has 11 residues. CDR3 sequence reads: CASSSRGEQYF. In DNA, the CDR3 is TGTGCCAGCAGTTCCCGGGGCGAGCAGTACTTC.

The CDR3 loop reads CASSWTDRNSPLHF. CDR3 bases: TGCGCCAGCAGCTGGACAGATCGAAATTCACCCCTCCACTTT. The chain links TRBV10-2 to TRBJ1-6, with D perhaps matching TRBD1 (6 bases). Germline CDR1 and CDR2: WSHSY and SAAADI. The V gene lost 6 bases and the J gene lost 7 bases, with 13 bases spanning the gap. This CDR3 spans 14 amino acids.

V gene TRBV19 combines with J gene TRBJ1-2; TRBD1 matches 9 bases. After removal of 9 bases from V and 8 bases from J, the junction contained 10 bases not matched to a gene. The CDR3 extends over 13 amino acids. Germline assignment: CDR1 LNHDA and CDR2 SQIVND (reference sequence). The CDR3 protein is CASNMGQGGGYTF. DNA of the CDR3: TGTGCCAGCAATATGGGACAGGGCGGGGGCTACACCTTC.

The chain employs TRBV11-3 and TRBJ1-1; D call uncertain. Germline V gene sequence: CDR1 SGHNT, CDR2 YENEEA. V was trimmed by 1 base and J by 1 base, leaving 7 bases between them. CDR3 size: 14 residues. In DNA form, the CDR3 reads TGTGCCAGCAGCTTAGGTAGTTCGAACACTGAAGCTTTCTTT. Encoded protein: CASSLGSSNTEAFF.

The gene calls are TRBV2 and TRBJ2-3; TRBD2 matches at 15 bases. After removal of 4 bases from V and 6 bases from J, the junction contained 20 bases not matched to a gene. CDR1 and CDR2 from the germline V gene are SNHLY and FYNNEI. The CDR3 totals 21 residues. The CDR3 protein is CASSGQGSGLAGGSLWDTQYF. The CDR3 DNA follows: TGTGCCAGCAGTGGACAGGGTAGCGGACTAGCGGGGGGGAGCCTTTGGGATACGCAGTATTTT.